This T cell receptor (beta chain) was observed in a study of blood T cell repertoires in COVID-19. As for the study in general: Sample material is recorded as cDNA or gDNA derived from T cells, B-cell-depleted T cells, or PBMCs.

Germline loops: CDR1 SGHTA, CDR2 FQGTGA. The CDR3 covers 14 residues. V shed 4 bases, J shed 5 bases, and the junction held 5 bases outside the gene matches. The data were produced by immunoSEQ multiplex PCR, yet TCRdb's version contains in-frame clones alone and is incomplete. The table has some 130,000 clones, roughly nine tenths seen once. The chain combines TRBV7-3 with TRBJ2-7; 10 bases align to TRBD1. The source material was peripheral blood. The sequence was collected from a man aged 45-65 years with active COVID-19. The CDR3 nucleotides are TGTGCCAGCAGCTCTGGGACAGGGGCCCACGAGCAGTACTTC. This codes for CASSSGTGAHEQYF.